The rows below give T cell receptor beta chains drawn from one sample of a study of T cells in Graves' hyperthyroidism and ophthalmopathy. TCRdb processed the multiplex PCR reads anew with MiXCR; each CDR3 protein has one entry. Of around 570,000 distinct CDR3 sequences detected, less than 20% appear once; the ten largest clones hold over 45%. The specimen was blood. These receptors all come from a man in his forties or fifties with Graves' ophthalmopathy. The CDR3 runs from the conserved cysteine through the conserved F or W. A D gene is named only where the DNA matches it firmly. Rows may omit the clone size; those that give it use once, few, many or a size class.

J gene,V gene,clone size,D gene,CDR3 protein,CDR3 DNA
TRBJ1-1,TRBV6-1,few,.,CASMVQGTEAFF,TGTGCCAGCATGGTACAGGGCACTGAAGCTTTCTTT
TRBJ1-2,TRBV4-1,.,TRBD1,CASSQVMNAGQRNYGYTF,TGCGCCAGCAGCCAAGTTATGAACGCGGGACAGCGAAACTATGGCTACACCTTC
TRBJ2-3,TRBV10-3,.,.,CAISDPLSRGTTDTQYF,TGTGCCATCAGTGATCCCCTTAGCCGGGGGACCACAGATACGCAGTATTTT
TRBJ1-2,TRBV5-1,many,.,CASSLGRGNYGYTF,TGCGCCAGCAGCTTGGGCAGGGGCAACTATGGCTACACCTTC
TRBJ2-1,TRBV20-1,many,TRBD2,CSASRGGSAGSSYNEQFF,TGCAGTGCTAGCCGGGGGGGTTCGGCAGGGTCCTCCTACAATGAGCAGTTCTTC
TRBJ2-2,TRBV4-3,few,.,CASSQDGSTGELFF,TGCGCCAGCAGCCAAGATGGGTCCACAGGGGAGCTGTTTTTT
TRBJ2-1,TRBV3-1,.,TRBD2,CASSKGLAGVYEQFF,TGTGCCAGCAGCAAAGGACTAGCGGGGGTCTATGAGCAGTTCTTC
TRBJ1-4,TRBV7-9,.,.,CASSFPGNEKLFF,TGTGCCAGCAGCTTCCCGGGGAATGAAAAACTGTTTTTT
TRBJ1-2,TRBV18,few,.,CASSPGPKGYTF,TGTGCCAGCTCACCAGGCCCGAAGGGCTACACCTTC
TRBJ2-2,TRBV6-1,many,.,CASRQGKNTGELFF,TGTGCCAGCAGGCAGGGAAAGAACACCGGGGAGCTGTTTTTT
TRBJ1-1,TRBV30,many,.,CAWRRGGHTEAFF,TGTGCCTGGCGCCGGGGGGGTCACACTGAAGCTTTCTTT
TRBJ2-7,TRBV6-1,.,TRBD1,CASREGTGDSYEQYF,TGTGCCAGCAGAGAGGGGACAGGGGACTCCTACGAGCAGTACTTC
TRBJ2-7,TRBV19,.,.,CASSNSRGEQYF,TGTGCCAGTAGTAACTCCCGTGGTGAGCAGTACTTC
TRBJ2-5,TRBV19,.,.,CASSIQGAVREETQYF,TGTGCCAGTAGTATACAGGGAGCGGTAAGGGAAGAGACCCAGTACTTC
TRBJ2-5,TRBV5-1,.,TRBD2,CASRPGTSGRLQTQYF,TGCGCCAGCAGACCCGGGACTAGCGGGAGGCTACAGACCCAGTACTTC
TRBJ2-3,TRBV7-2,.,.,CASSLADTFTDTQYF,TGTGCCAGCAGCTTAGCGGACACCTTCACAGATACGCAGTATTTT
TRBJ2-5,TRBV6-5,few,.,CASSYAVLETQYF,TGTGCCAGCAGTTACGCGGTATTGGAGACCCAGTACTTC
TRBJ1-1,TRBV10-3,many,.,CAIKAEANTEAFF,TGTGCCATCAAAGCGGAAGCAAACACTGAAGCTTTCTTT
TRBJ1-6,TRBV6-1,.,.,CASSAQGRSPLHF,TGTGCCAGCAGTGCACAGGGCAGGTCACCCCTCCACTTT
TRBJ2-5,TRBV20-1,few,.,CSARDPRGEETQYF,TGCAGTGCTAGAGATCCGAGGGGCGAAGAGACCCAGTACTTC
TRBJ2-1,TRBV7-2,many,TRBD2,CASSFGPTSGDNEQFF,TGTGCCAGCAGCTTCGGCCCTACTAGCGGCGACAATGAGCAGTTCTTC
TRBJ2-1,TRBV28,many,TRBD2,CASSSWTSGRGRGINEQFF,TGTGCCAGCAGTTCCTGGACTAGCGGGAGGGGTCGGGGAATCAATGAGCAGTTCTTC
TRBJ1-2,TRBV20-1,many,TRBD1,CSASVQGGGYGYTF,TGCAGTGCTAGCGTACAGGGGGGAGGCTATGGCTACACCTTC
TRBJ2-1,TRBV14,.,.,CASSQGRVEQFF,TGTGCCAGCAGCCAAGGAAGGGTTGAGCAGTTCTTC
TRBJ1-5,TRBV3-1,many,.,CASSQTWQSNQPQHF,TGTGCCAGCAGCCAAACTTGGCAGTCCAATCAGCCCCAGCATTTT
TRBJ2-1,TRBV3-1,.,TRBD2,CASSHQRLARNNEQFF,TGTGCCAGCAGCCACCAGAGACTAGCGAGAAACAATGAGCAGTTCTTC
TRBJ2-1,TRBV9,few,TRBD1,CASSPNTGTVYDEQFF,TGTGCCAGCAGCCCAAACACCGGGACAGTTTATGATGAGCAGTTCTTC
TRBJ1-2,TRBV6-1,.,.,CASSEGPRGYTF,TGTGCCAGCAGTGAAGGTCCCCGTGGCTACACCTTC
TRBJ1-3,TRBV30,.,TRBD1,CACRNAGTAGNTIYF,TGTGCCTGCCGAAATGCCGGGACAGCTGGAAACACCATATATTTT
TRBJ2-3,TRBV11-2,once,TRBD2,CASGYPPTGTSGGMNTQYF,TGTGCCAGCGGATACCCCCCTACCGGGACTAGCGGGGGGATGAATACGCAGTATTTT
TRBJ1-2,TRBV3-1,.,.,CASSPWGGDYYGYTF,TGTGCCAGCAGTCCTTGGGGAGGGGATTACTATGGCTACACCTTC
TRBJ2-7,TRBV20-1,many,.,CSARTGTSYEQYF,TGCAGTGCTAGGACAGGCACCAGCTACGAGCAGTACTTC
TRBJ2-6,TRBV7-3,.,TRBD1,CASSLIRGDRRLSGANVLTF,TGTGCCAGCAGCTTAATTCGTGGGGACAGAAGACTCTCTGGGGCCAACGTCCTGACTTTC
TRBJ1-2,TRBV4-1,few,TRBD1,CASSQPRQGQNGGYTF,TGCGCCAGCAGCCAACCCAGACAGGGTCAGAATGGCGGCTACACCTTC
TRBJ2-5,TRBV3-1,many,TRBD2,CASSQDRGLAGLEQETQYF,TGTGCCAGCAGCCAAGATCGGGGTCTAGCGGGCCTTGAACAAGAGACCCAGTACTTC
TRBJ2-7,TRBV6-2/TRBV6-3,few,.,CASVSSGTFYEQYF,TGTGCCAGCGTCTCCTCCGGGACTTTCTACGAGCAGTACTTC
TRBJ2-1,TRBV30,.,.,CAWRGGKRYNEQFF,TGTGCCTGGAGGGGCGGGAAGAGGTACAATGAGCAGTTCTTC
TRBJ1-3,TRBV12-3/TRBV12-4,many,.,CASSFYGTRGNTIYF,TGTGCCAGCAGTTTTTACGGGACACGGGGAAACACCATATATTTT
TRBJ2-1,TRBV18,.,TRBD2,CASSPNMVVAGVSEQFF,TGTGCCAGCTCACCGAATATGGTGGTAGCGGGAGTAAGTGAGCAGTTCTTC
TRBJ2-7,TRBV10-3,.,.,CAIRTSGLLAYEQYF,TGTGCCATCAGGACGAGCGGGCTTCTGGCCTACGAGCAGTACTTC
TRBJ1-2,TRBV6-1,few,TRBD1,CASSLGQGAMSGYTF,TGTGCCAGCAGTTTGGGACAGGGGGCTATGAGTGGCTACACCTTC